This T cell receptor beta chain was recorded in a study of long-term antiretroviral therapy in people with HIV. Germline-derived CDR1 and CDR2 are SGHVS and FQNEAQ. The CDR3 has 13 amino acids. The V end was cut by 1 base, the J end by 9 bases, with 12 bases between. Every one of the participants with HIV received treatment in the United States. The authors ran the immunoSEQ assay, v3.0, at survey level. Generated by immunoSEQ multiplex PCR, the TCRdb table keeps only in-frame clones and is missing some. The table has 30,000 to 40,000 clones, roughly 85% seen once. This TCR came from a man aged 18 to 30 with HIV. The source was unsorted PBMCs, collected 0.4 years before starting antiretroviral therapy. The rearrangement uses TRBV7-8 and TRBJ1-1, with unresolved D. In DNA form, the CDR3 reads TGTGCCAGCAGCTTAGAGGCGGGCAGAAAAGCTTTCTTT. Translating it yields CASSLEAGRKAFF.